This T cell receptor (beta chain) was recovered during a study of CD8+CD57+ T cells in acquired aplastic anemia. Overall study context: Sorted CD4+ and CD8+ cells yielded about 3.1 ug of DNA on average.

This clonotype showed up many times. Its matching antigen is unknown. It was patients with CD8+CD57+ cell expansion by flow cytometry who were chosen for sequencing. The blood sampling took place in patients who had so far received no therapy. Overall study results and limits: Patients and controls had in common 25 to 30 CD8+ CDR3 sequences.

With 1 base removed from V and 8 bases from J, the gap between germline ends came to 12 bases. CDR1 is SGDLS, CDR2 YYNGEE, per germline. The CDR3 sequence is 13 residues long. Genomic DNA served as template for TCR beta VDJ and CDR3 profiling. Via MiXCR, TCRdb re-called the reads, giving one row per CDR3 protein. The sample has roughly 160,000 distinct CDR3 sequences; roughly 43% are singletons. The chain couples TRBV9 to TRBJ1-1; tentative D call: TRBD1 (5 bases). The sequencing input was sorted CD4+, CD8+, or CD8+CD57+ T cells (not recorded which) from PBMCs. The origin of this receptor is a human donor with aplastic anemia. This CDR3 reads CASSVRHGAEAFF. The CDR3 DNA is TGTGCCAGCAGCGTACGCCATGGGGCAGAAGCTTTCTTT.